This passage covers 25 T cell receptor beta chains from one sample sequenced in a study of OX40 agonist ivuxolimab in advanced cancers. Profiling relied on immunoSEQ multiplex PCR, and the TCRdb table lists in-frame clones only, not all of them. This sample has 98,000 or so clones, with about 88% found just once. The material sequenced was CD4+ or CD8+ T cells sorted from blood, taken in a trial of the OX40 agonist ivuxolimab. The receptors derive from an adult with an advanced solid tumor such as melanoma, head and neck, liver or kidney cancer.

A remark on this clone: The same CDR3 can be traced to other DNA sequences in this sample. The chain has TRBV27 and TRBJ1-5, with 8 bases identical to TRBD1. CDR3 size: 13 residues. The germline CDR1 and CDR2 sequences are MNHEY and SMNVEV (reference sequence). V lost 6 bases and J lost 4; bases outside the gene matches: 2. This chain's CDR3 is CASRGQGNQPQHF. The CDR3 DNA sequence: TGTGCCAGCAGAGGACAGGGAAATCAGCCCCAGCATTTT.

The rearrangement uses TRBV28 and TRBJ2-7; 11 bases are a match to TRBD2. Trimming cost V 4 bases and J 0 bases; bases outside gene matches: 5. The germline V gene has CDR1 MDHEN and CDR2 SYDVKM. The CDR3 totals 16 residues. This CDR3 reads CASSSITSGSSYEQYF. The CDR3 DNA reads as TGTGCCAGCAGTTCCATAACTAGCGGGAGCTCCTACGAGCAGTACTTC.

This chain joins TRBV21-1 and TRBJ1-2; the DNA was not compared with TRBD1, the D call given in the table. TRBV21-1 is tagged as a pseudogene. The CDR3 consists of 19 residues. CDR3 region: CASSQNWGGTGVYHYGYTF. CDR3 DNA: TGTGCCAGCAGCCAAAATTGGGGGGGGACAGGGGTCTATCACTATGGCTACACCTTC.

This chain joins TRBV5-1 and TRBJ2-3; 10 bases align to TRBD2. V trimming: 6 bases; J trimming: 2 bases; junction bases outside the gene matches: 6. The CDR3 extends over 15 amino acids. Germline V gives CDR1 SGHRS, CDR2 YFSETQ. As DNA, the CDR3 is TGCGCCAGCAAGTCTAGCGGGAGTGCCACAGATACGCAGTATTTT. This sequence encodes CASKSSGSATDTQYF.

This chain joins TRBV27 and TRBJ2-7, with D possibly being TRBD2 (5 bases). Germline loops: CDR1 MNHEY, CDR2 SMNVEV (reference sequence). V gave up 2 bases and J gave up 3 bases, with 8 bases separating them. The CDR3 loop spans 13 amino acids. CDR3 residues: CASSLEGIYEQYV. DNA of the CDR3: TGTGCCAGCAGTTTAGAGGGAATCTACGAGCAGTACGTC.

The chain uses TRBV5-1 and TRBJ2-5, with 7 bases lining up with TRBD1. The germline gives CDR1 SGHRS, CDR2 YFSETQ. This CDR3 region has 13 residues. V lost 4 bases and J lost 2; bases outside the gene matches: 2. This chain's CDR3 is CASSEGQQETQYF. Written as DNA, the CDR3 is TGCGCCAGCAGCGAGGGACAGCAAGAGACCCAGTACTTC.

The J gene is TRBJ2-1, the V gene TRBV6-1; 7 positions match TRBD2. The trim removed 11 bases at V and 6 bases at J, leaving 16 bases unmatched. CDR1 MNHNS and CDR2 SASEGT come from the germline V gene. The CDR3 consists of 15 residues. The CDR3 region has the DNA TGTGCCTCCCGGACTAGGCAAGGTGGAAGCAATGAGCAGTTCTTC. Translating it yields CASRTRQGGSNEQFF.

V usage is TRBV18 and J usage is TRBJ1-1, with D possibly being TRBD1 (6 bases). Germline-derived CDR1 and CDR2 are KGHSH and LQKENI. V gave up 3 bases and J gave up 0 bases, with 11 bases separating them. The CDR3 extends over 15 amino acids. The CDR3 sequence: CASSPDRSMNTEAFF. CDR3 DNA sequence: TGTGCCAGCTCACCGGACAGAAGCATGAACACTGAAGCTTTCTTT. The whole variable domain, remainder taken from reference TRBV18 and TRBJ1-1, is NAGVMQNPRHLVRRRGQEARLRCSPMKGHSHVYWYRQLPEEGLKFMVYLQKENIIDESGMPKERFSAEFPKEGPSILRIQQVVRGDSAAYFCASSPDRSMNTEAFFGQGTRLTVV.

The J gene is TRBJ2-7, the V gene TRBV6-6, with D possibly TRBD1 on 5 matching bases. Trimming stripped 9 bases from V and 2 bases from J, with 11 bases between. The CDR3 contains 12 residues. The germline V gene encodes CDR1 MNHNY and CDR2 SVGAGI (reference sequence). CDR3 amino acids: CASLGAAYEQYF. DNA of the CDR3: TGTGCCAGTCTAGGGGCAGCCTACGAGCAGTACTTC.

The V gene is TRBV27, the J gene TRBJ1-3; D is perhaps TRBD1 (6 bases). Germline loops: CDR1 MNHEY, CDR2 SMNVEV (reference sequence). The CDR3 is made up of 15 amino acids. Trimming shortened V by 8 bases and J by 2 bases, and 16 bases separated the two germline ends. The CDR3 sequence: CASGSPAGAGNTIYF. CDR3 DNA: TGTGCCAGCGGGTCCCCTGCAGGGGCTGGAAACACCATATATTTT.

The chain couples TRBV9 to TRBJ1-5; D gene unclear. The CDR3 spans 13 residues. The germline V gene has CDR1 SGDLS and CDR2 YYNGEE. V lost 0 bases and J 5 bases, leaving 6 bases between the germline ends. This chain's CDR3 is CASSVDRDQPQHF. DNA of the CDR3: TGTGCCAGCAGCGTAGATCGAGATCAGCCCCAGCATTTT. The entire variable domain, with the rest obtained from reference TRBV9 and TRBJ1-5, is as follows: DSGVTQTPKHLITATGQRVTLRCSPRSGDLSVYWYQQSLDQGLQFLIQYYNGEERAKGNILERFSAQQFPDLHSELNLSSLELGDSALYFCASSVDRDQPQHFGDGTRLSIL.

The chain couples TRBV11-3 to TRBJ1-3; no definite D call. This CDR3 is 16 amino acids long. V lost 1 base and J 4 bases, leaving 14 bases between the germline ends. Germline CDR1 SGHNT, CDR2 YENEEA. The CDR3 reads CASSLVQDPRGNTIYF. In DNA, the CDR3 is TGTGCCAGCAGCTTAGTCCAGGATCCTAGGGGAAACACCATATATTTT.

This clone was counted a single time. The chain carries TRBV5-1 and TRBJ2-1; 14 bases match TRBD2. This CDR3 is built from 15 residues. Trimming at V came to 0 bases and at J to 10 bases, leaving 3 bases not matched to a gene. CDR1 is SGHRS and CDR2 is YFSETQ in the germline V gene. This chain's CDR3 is CASSLGLAGGQEQFF. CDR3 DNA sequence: TGCGCCAGCAGCTTGGGACTAGCGGGAGGGCAAGAGCAGTTCTTC.

Here the CDR3 reads CASSPRRSNTGELFF. Here the CDR3 DNA reads TGTGCCAGCAGCCCTCGTAGATCGAACACCGGGGAGCTGTTTTTT. The V call is TRBV7-2, the J call TRBJ2-2; D gene unclear. Trimming removed 5 bases from V and 0 bases from J, with 10 bases in between. CDR1 is SGHTA, CDR2 FQGNSA, per germline. This CDR3 is built from 15 residues.

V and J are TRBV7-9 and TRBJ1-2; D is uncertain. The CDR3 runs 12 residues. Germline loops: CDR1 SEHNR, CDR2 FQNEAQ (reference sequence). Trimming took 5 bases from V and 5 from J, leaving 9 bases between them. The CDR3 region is CASSLTDYGYTF. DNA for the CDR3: TGTGCCAGCAGCCTCACCGATTATGGCTACACCTTC.

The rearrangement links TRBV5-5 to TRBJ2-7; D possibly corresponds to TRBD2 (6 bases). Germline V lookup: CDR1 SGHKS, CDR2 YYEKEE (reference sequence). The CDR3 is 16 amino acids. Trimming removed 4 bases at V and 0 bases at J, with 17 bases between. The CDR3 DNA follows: TGTGCCAGCAGCCCCACACGGGAGCCCATCTCCTACGAGCAGTACGTC. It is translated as CASSPTREPISYEQYV.

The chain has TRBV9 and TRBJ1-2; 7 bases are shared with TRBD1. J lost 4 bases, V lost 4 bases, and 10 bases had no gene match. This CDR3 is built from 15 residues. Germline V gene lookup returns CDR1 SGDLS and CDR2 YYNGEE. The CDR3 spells CASSPAGTASYGYTF. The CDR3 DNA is TGTGCCAGCAGCCCCGCGGGGACAGCGTCCTATGGCTACACCTTC.

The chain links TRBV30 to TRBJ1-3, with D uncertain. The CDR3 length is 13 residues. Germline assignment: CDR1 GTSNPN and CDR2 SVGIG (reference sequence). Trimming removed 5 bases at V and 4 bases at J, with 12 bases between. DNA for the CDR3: TGTGCCTGGGCTAAGTCGGGGGGAAACACCATATATTTT. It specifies CAWAKSGGNTIYF.

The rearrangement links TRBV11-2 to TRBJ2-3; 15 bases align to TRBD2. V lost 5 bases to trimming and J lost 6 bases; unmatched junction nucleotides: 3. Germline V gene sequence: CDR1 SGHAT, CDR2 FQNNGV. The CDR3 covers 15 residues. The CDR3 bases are TGTGCCAGCAGCGCGGGACTAGCGGGAGGTGATACGCAGTATTTT. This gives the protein CASSAGLAGGDTQYF.

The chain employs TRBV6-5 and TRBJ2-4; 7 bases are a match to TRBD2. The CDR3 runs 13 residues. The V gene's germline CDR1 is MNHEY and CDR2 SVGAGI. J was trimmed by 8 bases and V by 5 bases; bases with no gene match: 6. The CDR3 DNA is TGTGCCAGCAGTCTGCAAAGCGGGGACATTCAGTACTTC. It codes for CASSLQSGDIQYF.

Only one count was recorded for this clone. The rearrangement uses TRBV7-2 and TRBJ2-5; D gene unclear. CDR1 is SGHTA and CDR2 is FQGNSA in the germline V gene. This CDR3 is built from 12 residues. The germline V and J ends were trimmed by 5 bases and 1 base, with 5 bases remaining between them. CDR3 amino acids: CASSPGQETQYF. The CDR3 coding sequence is TGTGCCAGCAGCCCAGGCCAAGAGACCCAGTACTTC.

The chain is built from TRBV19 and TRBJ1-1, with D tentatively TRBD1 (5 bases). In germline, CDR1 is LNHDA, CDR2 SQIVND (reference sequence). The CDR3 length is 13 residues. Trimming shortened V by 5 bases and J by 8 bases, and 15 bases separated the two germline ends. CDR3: CASSGGFWGEAFF. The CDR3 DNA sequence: TGTGCCAGTAGTGGGGGATTCTGGGGGGAAGCTTTCTTT.

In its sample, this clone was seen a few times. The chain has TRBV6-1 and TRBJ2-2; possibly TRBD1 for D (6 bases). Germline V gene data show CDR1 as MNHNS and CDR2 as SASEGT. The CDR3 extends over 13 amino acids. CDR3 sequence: CATGGPNTGELFF. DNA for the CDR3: TGTGCAACTGGGGGCCCGAACACCGGGGAGCTGTTTTTT.

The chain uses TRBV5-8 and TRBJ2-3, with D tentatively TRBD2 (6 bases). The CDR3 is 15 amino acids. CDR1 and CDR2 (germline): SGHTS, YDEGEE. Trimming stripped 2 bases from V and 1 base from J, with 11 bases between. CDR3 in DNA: TGTGCCAGCAGCTTCCGAGCGGGTCGCACAGATACGCAGTATTTT. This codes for CASSFRAGRTDTQYF.

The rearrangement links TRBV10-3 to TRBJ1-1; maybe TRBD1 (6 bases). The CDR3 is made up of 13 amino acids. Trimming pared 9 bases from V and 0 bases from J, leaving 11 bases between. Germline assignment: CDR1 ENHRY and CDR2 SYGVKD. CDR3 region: CAIKQGMNTEAFF. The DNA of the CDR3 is TGTGCCATTAAACAGGGTATGAACACTGAAGCTTTCTTT.